The rows below give T cell receptor beta chains drawn from one sample of a study of OX40 agonist ivuxolimab in advanced cancers. Clones were sequenced by immunoSEQ multiplex PCR, and TCRdb holds only the in-frame ones, with some missing. Of roughly 51,000 clones in the sample, 80% to 90% are singletons; the top ten hold over 1.1%. Here the sequenced sample was CD4+ or CD8+ T cells sorted from blood, taken in a trial of the OX40 agonist ivuxolimab. These receptors all come from an adult with an advanced solid tumor such as melanoma, head and neck, liver or kidney cancer. Both conserved end residues are part of each CDR3.

V	J	CDR3
TRBV28	TRBJ1-2	CASRRYRGGYGYTF
TRBV10-3	TRBJ2-3	CAISVSLGADTQYF
TRBV29-1	TRBJ2-7	CSVEGQAYEQYF
TRBV19	TRBJ1-5	CASSQAGSRNQPQHF
TRBV28	TRBJ1-2	CASSEDRGREGYTF
TRBV5-1	TRBJ2-5	CASSNQQETQYF
TRBV5-1	TRBJ1-5	CASSPGGSSNQPQHF
TRBV5-6	TRBJ1-2	CASSSGRLYGYTF
TRBV2	TRBJ2-7	CASSEAVGYEQYF
TRBV2	TRBJ2-1	CASSEERGGSNEQFF
TRBV4-2	TRBJ2-3	CASSQDRGGEADTQYF
TRBV4-2	TRBJ1-5	CASSRVGTGDQPQHF
TRBV28	TRBJ2-7	CASSTTPKTGRYEQYF
TRBV5-1	TRBJ1-1	CASSLQGLGTEAFF
TRBV5-6	TRBJ2-7	CASSWGVQVSYEQYF
TRBV6-6	TRBJ2-1	CASSYSGDRYNEQFF
TRBV7-3	TRBJ2-2	CASSIDNGGGELFF
TRBV27	TRBJ2-1	CASSRQRTSGYYNEQFF
TRBV5-1	TRBJ1-2	CASRWDRGIYGYTF
TRBV9	TRBJ1-5	CASSPGQGGQPQHF
TRBV19	TRBJ1-5	CASSKQLYQPQHF
TRBV6-6	TRBJ2-3	CASIGRLAGADTQYF
TRBV14	TRBJ2-7	CASSHPRMGLAGDEQYF
TRBV7-6	TRBJ1-6	CASSLRPGQGSPLHF
TRBV10-3	TRBJ2-3	CAITHGRTTTDTQYF
TRBV6-1	TRBJ1-5	CASRKGSGNQPQHF
TRBV20-1	TRBJ2-5	CSASMETQYF
TRBV5-6	TRBJ1-2	CASSGLSGQYGYTF
TRBV10-1	TRBJ2-7	CASSESGRTEQYF
TRBV7-9	TRBJ1-3	CASSIGTENTIYF
TRBV28	TRBJ2-1	CASQPQAGGLNEQFF